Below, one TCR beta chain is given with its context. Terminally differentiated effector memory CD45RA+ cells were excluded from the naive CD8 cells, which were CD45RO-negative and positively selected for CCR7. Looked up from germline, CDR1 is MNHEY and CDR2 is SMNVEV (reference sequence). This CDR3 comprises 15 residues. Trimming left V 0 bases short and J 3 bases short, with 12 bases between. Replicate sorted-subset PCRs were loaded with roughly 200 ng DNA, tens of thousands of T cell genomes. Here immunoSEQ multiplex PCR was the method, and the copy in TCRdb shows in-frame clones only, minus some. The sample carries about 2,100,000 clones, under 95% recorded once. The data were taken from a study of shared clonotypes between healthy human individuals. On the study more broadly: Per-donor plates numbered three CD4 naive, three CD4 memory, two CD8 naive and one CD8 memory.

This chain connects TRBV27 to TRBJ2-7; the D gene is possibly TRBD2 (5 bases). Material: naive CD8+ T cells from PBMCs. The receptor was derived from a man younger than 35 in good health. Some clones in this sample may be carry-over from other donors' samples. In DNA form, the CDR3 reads TGTGCCAGCAGTTTATCGTCAGGACTCAGCTACGAGCAGTACTTC. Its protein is CASSLSSGLSYEQYF.